This T cell receptor (beta chain) was identified during a study of T cell responses to AZD1222 COVID-19 vaccine. The protocol was immunoSEQ multiplex PCR, while the TCRdb copy is restricted to in-frame clones and leaves out a portion. The sample includes around 70,000 clones, approximately 91% seen only once; the top ten take roughly 7.3%. Findings and limits, study-wide: Donor demographics were predominantly white British with a female majority; clonal diversity may be underestimated. At baseline, just five or six AZD1222 recipients tested seropositive. The peak T cell response came first, and repertoires were sampled only after it.

J gave up 0 bases and V 4 bases, and 6 bases lay outside the gene matches. The CDR3 contains 18 residues. Germline lookup yields CDR1 LNHDA and CDR2 SQIVND (reference sequence). As for this clone: The antigen is undetermined.

The rearrangement uses TRBV19 and TRBJ2-3; TRBD2 matches 14 bases. The source of this sequence is an adult in good health. The source material was peripheral blood, sampled on day 0 of AZD1222 vaccination. The CDR3 DNA follows: TGTGCCAGTAGTACCCGACTAGCGGGAGGGCTCAGCACAGATACGCAGTATTTT. It translates to CASSTRLAGGLSTDTQYF.